Each of the 9 T cell receptor beta chains below was sequenced from the same sample in a study of blood T cell repertoires in COVID-19. Repertoires were generated with immunoSEQ multiplex PCR, while TCRdb's copy carries only in-frame clones and drops some. The repertoire holds tens of thousands of clones, with roughly 86% as singletons. Sample: peripheral blood. The receptors stem from a human donor in a cohort sampled during active COVID-19.

This chain connects TRBV6-2 or TRBV6-3 to TRBJ1-5; TRBD1 aligns across 8 bases. Germline lookup yields CDR1 MNHEY and CDR2 SVGEGT. Losses at the gene ends were 6 bases for V and 6 bases for J; bases not matched to a gene: 7. The CDR3 is 14 residues long. The CDR3 spells CASSHPGGSQPQHF. Written as DNA, the CDR3 is TGTGCCAGCAGCCACCCAGGGGGCAGTCAGCCCCAGCATTTT.

The chain has TRBV6-2 or TRBV6-3 and TRBJ2-7; D is perhaps TRBD2 (6 bases). Trimming pared 1 base from V and 6 bases from J, leaving 10 bases between. Germline lookup yields CDR1 MNHEY and CDR2 SVGEGT. The CDR3 runs 13 residues. CDR3 in DNA: TGTGCCAGCAGTTACTTGGACTATACCGAGCAGTACTTC. Translation gives CASSYLDYTEQYF.

The chain carries TRBV5-1 and TRBJ2-1, with 7 bases matching TRBD1. Trimming cost V 8 bases and J 5 bases; bases outside gene matches: 13. Per germline, CDR1 SGHRS and CDR2 YFSETQ. The CDR3 extends over 15 amino acids. CDR3 sequence reads: CASQQSGTANNEQFF. The CDR3, as DNA: TGCGCCAGTCAGCAATCCGGGACAGCAAACAATGAGCAGTTCTTC.

J is TRBJ1-4 and V is TRBV27; D call uncertain. CDR1 and CDR2 (germline): MNHEY, SMNVEV (reference sequence). Trimming took 2 bases from V and 4 from J, leaving 8 bases between them. The CDR3 sequence is 14 residues long. The CDR3 nucleotides are TGTGCCAGCAGTTTACAGTCCCGTAATGAAAAACTGTTTTTT. Amino acids: CASSLQSRNEKLFF.

This clone was recorded once. This chain joins TRBV7-9 and TRBJ2-1; the match to TRBD2 covers 7 bases. This CDR3 has 17 amino acids. CDR1 is SEHNR, CDR2 FQNEAQ, per germline (reference sequence). The V segment lost 3 bases and the J segment 7 bases; nucleotides outside the gene matches: 15. The CDR3 DNA follows: TGTGCCAGCAGCTTTCTCCGGGAGGCCGGGCGTCGGAATGAGCAGTTCTTC. It encodes CASSFLREAGRRNEQFF. Combining the CDR3 with reference TRBV7-9 and TRBJ2-1 gives the whole variable domain DTGVSQNPRHKITKRGQNVTFRCDPISEHNRLYWYRQTLGQGPEFLTYFQNEAQLEKSRLLSDRFSAERPKGSFSTLEIQRTEQGDSAMYLCASSFLREAGRRNEQFFGPGTRLTVL.

The rearrangement joins TRBV29-1 to TRBJ2-2, with 8 bases that match TRBD2. Germline CDR1 SQVTM, CDR2 ANQGSEA. CDR3 length: 14 amino acids. Trimming at V came to 6 bases and at J to 7 bases, leaving 10 bases not matched to a gene. The CDR3 here is CSVQKRESIGELFF. DNA for the CDR3: TGCAGCGTACAAAAGCGGGAGTCTATCGGGGAGCTGTTTTTT.

This rearrangement joins TRBV5-1 to TRBJ2-2; 8 bases fit TRBD2. J gave up 6 bases and V 3 bases, and 10 bases lay outside the gene matches. CDR3 length: 16 amino acids. CDR1 is SGHRS and CDR2 is YFSETQ in the germline V gene. For the CDR3, the DNA is TGCGCCAGCAGCTCGTCCAACTACGGGGGGGCCGGGGAGCTGTTTTTT. This sequence encodes CASSSSNYGGAGELFF.

The chain carries TRBV19 and TRBJ2-2; 8 bases are a match to TRBD2. Germline loops: CDR1 LNHDA, CDR2 SQIVND (reference sequence). This CDR3 is built from 14 residues. The V and J ends lost 5 bases and 7 bases, in that order; junction bases with no gene match: 6. The CDR3 loop reads CASSVTGGSGELFF. The CDR3 coding sequence is TGTGCCAGTAGTGTCACGGGAGGGAGCGGGGAGCTGTTTTTT. Drawing the rest from reference TRBV19 and TRBJ2-2, the complete variable domain is DGGITQSPKYLFRKEGQNVTLSCEQNLNHDAMYWYRQDPGQGLRLIYYSQIVNDFQKGDIAEGYSVSREKKESFPLTVTSAQKNPTAFYLCASSVTGGSGELFFGEGSRLTVL.

CDR3 sequence: CASSLAAGQGGTEAFF. The CDR3 nucleotides read TGTGCCAGCAGCTTGGCCGCGGGACAGGGAGGCACTGAAGCTTTCTTT. V is TRBV5-6 and J is TRBJ1-1; 9 bases are shared with TRBD1. J was trimmed by 4 bases and V by 0 bases; bases with no gene match: 7. The germline V gene encodes CDR1 SGHDT and CDR2 YYEEEE. The CDR3 consists of 16 residues.